The 18 T cell receptor beta chains below were found in one sample sequenced in a study of radiotherapy plus CTLA-4 blockade in lung cancer. The data were produced by immunoSEQ multiplex PCR, yet TCRdb's version contains in-frame clones alone and is incomplete. The data hold under 100,000 clones, with about 83% observed a single time. The specimen was peripheral blood, collected from a patient treated with radiotherapy plus ipilimumab. Receptors originate from a human donor with non-small cell lung cancer that progressed on radiotherapy plus ipilimumab.

This chain links TRBV27 with TRBJ2-7; D is possibly TRBD2 (6 bases). CDR3 length: 13 residues. Deletions cut 5 bases from V and 4 bases from J, with 12 bases between. Germline V gene sequence: CDR1 MNHEY, CDR2 SMNVEV (reference sequence). Here the CDR3 DNA reads TGTGCCAGCAGTGATTTGGGGGGTTACGAGCAGTACTTC. Its protein product is CASSDLGGYEQYF.

The chain links TRBV19 to TRBJ1-6; TRBD1 might be the D (6 bases). The CDR3 has 13 amino acids. Germline V CDR1 and CDR2: LNHDA, SQIVND (reference sequence). Trimming pared 9 bases from V and 5 bases from J, leaving 11 bases between. CDR3 sequence reads: CASGQLNNSPLHF. The DNA for the CDR3 is TGTGCCAGCGGACAGCTTAATAATTCACCCCTCCACTTT.

The chain employs TRBV6-6 and TRBJ1-1, with 7 bases fitting TRBD1. Germline CDR1 is MNHNY and CDR2 is SVGAGI (reference sequence). J gave up 4 bases and V 5 bases, and 10 bases lay outside the gene matches. The length of the CDR3 is 15 residues. The CDR3 protein is CASSRQGGGGTEAFF. CDR3 coding DNA: TGTGCCAGCAGTCGACAGGGCGGGGGAGGCACTGAAGCTTTCTTT.

The chain links TRBV11-2 to TRBJ2-1, with TRBD2 matching over 7 bases. The CDR3 has 17 residues. After removal of 2 bases from V and 4 bases from J, the junction contained 11 bases not matched to a gene. Germline values: CDR1 SGHAT, CDR2 FQNNGV. The CDR3 spells CASSLLVLAGVYNEQFF. The CDR3 DNA sequence: TGTGCCAGCAGCTTACTGGTGTTGGCGGGGGTTTACAATGAGCAGTTCTTC. The full variable domain, with the rest looked up from reference TRBV11-2 and TRBJ2-1, is EAGVAQSPRYKIIEKRQSVAFWCNPISGHATLYWYQQILGQGPKLLIQFQNNGVVDDSQLPKDRFSAERLKGVDSTLKIQPAKLEDSAVYLCASSLLVLAGVYNEQFFGPGTRLTVL.

This sequence joins TRBV9 and TRBJ2-5, with D perhaps assigned TRBD1 or TRBD2 (5 bases each). Trimming cost V 0 bases and J 4 bases, with 13 bases left between them. Germline lookup yields CDR1 SGDLS and CDR2 YYNGEE. This CDR3 is 15 amino acids long. The CDR3 here is CASSVESLRGETQYF. The CDR3 DNA is TGTGCCAGCAGCGTAGAGAGTTTGAGGGGAGAGACCCAGTACTTC.

V is TRBV2 and J is TRBJ1-6; D gene unclear. This CDR3 is 15 amino acids long. The germline V gene encodes CDR1 SNHLY and CDR2 FYNNEI. The V gene lost 4 bases and the J gene lost 0 bases, with 7 bases spanning the gap. The CDR3 DNA reads as TGTGCCAGCAGTGGGGAGAGCTCCTATAATTCACCCCTCCACTTT. Protein sequence: CASSGESSYNSPLHF.

The V gene is TRBV5-6, the J gene TRBJ1-4, with D unresolved. Trimming stripped 0 bases from V and 0 bases from J, with 3 bases between. The CDR3 consists of 14 residues. Germline-derived CDR1 and CDR2 are SGHDT and YYEEEE. CDR3 sequence reads: CASSLGATNEKLFF. The CDR3 DNA is TGTGCCAGCAGCTTGGGAGCAACTAATGAAAAACTGTTTTTT.

The rearrangement links TRBV11-3 to TRBJ2-1, with D possibly matching TRBD2 (5 bases). This CDR3 is 15 amino acids long. Germline-derived CDR1 and CDR2 are SGHNT and YENEEA. Trimming shortened V by 5 bases and J by 0 bases, and 11 bases separated the two germline ends. CDR3: CASSPTRSSYNEQFF. In nucleotides, the CDR3 is TGTGCCAGCAGCCCTACTAGGAGCTCCTACAATGAGCAGTTCTTC.

The chain carries TRBV7-2 and TRBJ2-7; D remains unclear. Trimming stripped 2 bases from V and 2 bases from J, with 13 bases between. The CDR3 consists of 15 residues. Germline CDR1 reads SGHTA; CDR2 reads FQGNSA. As DNA, the CDR3 is TGTGCCAGCAGCTTATACGACCTAGATGCCTACGAGCAGTACTTC. Its translation: CASSLYDLDAYEQYF.

This chain connects TRBV6-6 to TRBJ2-1, with 11 bases fitting TRBD2. Germline CDR1 MNHNY, CDR2 SVGAGI (reference sequence). The CDR3 sequence is 16 residues long. V shed 7 bases, J shed 8 bases, and the junction held 13 bases outside the gene matches. This chain's CDR3 is CASTKLAGAGMDEQFF. In nucleotides, the CDR3 is TGTGCCAGCACCAAACTAGCGGGAGCGGGTATGGATGAGCAGTTCTTC.

This clone has only one observation. The chain carries TRBV6-5 and TRBJ2-7; D is possibly TRBD1 (6 bases). The germline V gene encodes CDR1 MNHEY and CDR2 SVGAGI. Trimming shortened V by 5 bases and J by 5 bases, and 10 bases separated the two germline ends. This CDR3 is 12 amino acids long. CDR3 nucleotides: TGTGCCAGCAGTCGGGCAGGGGACGAGCAGTACTTC. Translating gives CASSRAGDEQYF.

The chain recombines TRBV18 with TRBJ1-1, with D unresolved. Germline loops: CDR1 KGHSH, CDR2 LQKENI. CDR3 length: 14 amino acids. The V end lost 2 bases, the J end lost 1 base, and 8 bases lay between the germline ends. Here the CDR3 reads CASSPSSRNTEAFF. The CDR3 coding sequence is TGTGCCAGCTCACCAAGTTCGAGGAACACTGAAGCTTTCTTT.

The chain is built from TRBV6-1 and TRBJ1-1; 7 bases are a match to TRBD1. The CDR3 covers 13 residues. In germline, CDR1 is MNHNS, CDR2 SASEGT. V shed 5 bases, J shed 4 bases, and the junction held 4 bases outside the gene matches. The CDR3 DNA is TGTGCCAGCAGTCCCCGGGACAGCACTGAAGCTTTCTTT. It translates to CASSPRDSTEAFF.

The chain has TRBV19 and TRBJ1-3; no firm D call. Trimming left V 1 base short and J 9 bases short, with 7 bases between. This CDR3 spans 12 amino acids. Germline CDR1 is LNHDA and CDR2 is SQIVND (reference sequence). Here the CDR3 reads CASSIAASTIYF. As DNA, the CDR3 is TGTGCCAGTAGTATAGCGGCGAGCACCATATATTTT.

The chain has TRBV7-8 and TRBJ2-7; 9 bases match TRBD2. The CDR3 length is 14 residues. CDR1 and CDR2 from the germline V gene are SGHVS and FQNEAQ. Trimming cost V 5 bases and J 3 bases; bases outside gene matches: 5. The CDR3: CASSDKAGGYEQYF. CDR3 nucleotides: TGTGCCAGCAGCGATAAAGCGGGGGGCTACGAGCAGTACTTC.

The chain recombines TRBV27 with TRBJ2-7; D is unclear. With 5 bases removed from V and 6 bases from J, the gap between germline ends came to 11 bases. CDR1 and CDR2 (germline): MNHEY, SMNVEV (reference sequence). The CDR3 length is 12 residues. The CDR3 DNA is TGTGCCAGCAGTCCCCGTTTAGGCGAGCAGTACTTC. Translating it yields CASSPRLGEQYF.

V is TRBV5-1 and J is TRBJ1-5; no clear D gene. Germline CDR1 is SGHRS and CDR2 is YFSETQ. The CDR3 is 13 residues long. V shed 4 bases and J shed 4 bases, with 9 bases lying between them. The CDR3, as DNA: TGCGCCAGCAGCCCCGGACGGAATCAGCCCCAGCATTTT. It specifies CASSPGRNQPQHF.

This chain joins TRBV28 and TRBJ2-7; 11 bases match TRBD1. J lost 3 bases, V lost 6 bases, and 16 bases had no gene match. This CDR3 has 18 amino acids. The germline CDR1 and CDR2 sequences are MDHEN and SYDVKM. For the CDR3, the DNA is TGTGCCAGCAGCTCCCTTCCCGTAACCGGGACAGGGGGCTACGAGCAGTACTTC. It is translated as CASSSLPVTGTGGYEQYF.